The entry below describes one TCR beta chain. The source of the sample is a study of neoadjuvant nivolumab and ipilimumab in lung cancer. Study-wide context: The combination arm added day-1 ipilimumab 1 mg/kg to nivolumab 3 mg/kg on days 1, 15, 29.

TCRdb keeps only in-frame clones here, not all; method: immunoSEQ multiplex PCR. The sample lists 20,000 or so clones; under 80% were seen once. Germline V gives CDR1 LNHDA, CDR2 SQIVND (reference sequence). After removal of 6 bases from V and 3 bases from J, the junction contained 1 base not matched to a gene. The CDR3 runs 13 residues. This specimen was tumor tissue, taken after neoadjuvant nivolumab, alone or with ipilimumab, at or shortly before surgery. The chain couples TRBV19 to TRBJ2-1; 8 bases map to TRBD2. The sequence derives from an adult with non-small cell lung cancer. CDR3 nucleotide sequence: TGTGCCAGTAGCCGGGGGGGCTACAATGAGCAGTTCTTC. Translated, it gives CASSRGGYNEQFF.